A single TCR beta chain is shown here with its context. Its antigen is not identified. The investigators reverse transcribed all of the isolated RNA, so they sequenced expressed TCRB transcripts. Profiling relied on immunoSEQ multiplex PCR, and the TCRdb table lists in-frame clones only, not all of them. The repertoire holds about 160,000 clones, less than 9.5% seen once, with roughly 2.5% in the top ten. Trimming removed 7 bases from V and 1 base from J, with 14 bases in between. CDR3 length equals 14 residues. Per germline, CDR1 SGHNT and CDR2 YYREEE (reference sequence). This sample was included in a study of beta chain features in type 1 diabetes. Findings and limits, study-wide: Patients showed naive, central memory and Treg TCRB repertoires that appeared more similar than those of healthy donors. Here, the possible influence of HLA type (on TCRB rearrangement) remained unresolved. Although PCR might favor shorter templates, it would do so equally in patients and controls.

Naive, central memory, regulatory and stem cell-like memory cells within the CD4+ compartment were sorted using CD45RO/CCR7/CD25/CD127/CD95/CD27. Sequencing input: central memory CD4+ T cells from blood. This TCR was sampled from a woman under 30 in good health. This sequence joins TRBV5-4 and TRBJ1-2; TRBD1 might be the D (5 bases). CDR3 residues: CASGEGLLNYGYTF. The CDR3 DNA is TGTGCCAGCGGTGAGGGACTCCTTAACTATGGCTACACCTTC.